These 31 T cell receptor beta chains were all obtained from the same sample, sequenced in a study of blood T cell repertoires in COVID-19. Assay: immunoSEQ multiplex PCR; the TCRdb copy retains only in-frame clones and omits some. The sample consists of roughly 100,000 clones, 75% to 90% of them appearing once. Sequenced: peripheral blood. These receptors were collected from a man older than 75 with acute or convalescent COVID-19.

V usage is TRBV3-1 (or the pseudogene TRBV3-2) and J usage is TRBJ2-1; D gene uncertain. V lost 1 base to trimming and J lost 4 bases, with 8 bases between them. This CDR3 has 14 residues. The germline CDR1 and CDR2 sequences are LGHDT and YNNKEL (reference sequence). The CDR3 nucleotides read TGTGCCAGCAGCCAAGTTTTCCAGTACAATGAGCAGTTCTTC. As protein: CASSQVFQYNEQFF.

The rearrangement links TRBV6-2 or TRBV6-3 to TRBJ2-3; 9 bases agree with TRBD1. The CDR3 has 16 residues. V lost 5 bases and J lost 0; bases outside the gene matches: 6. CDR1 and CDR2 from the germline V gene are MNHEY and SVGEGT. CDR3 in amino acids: CASSTRDRDSTDTQYF. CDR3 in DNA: TGTGCCAGCAGTACCAGGGACAGGGATAGCACAGATACGCAGTATTTT.

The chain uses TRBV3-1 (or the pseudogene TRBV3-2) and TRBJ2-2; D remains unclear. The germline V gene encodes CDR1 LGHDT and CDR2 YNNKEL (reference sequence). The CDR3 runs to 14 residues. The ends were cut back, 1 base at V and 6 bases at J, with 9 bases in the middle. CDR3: CASSQVSWPGELFF. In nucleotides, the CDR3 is TGTGCCAGCAGCCAAGTTTCTTGGCCCGGGGAGCTGTTTTTT.

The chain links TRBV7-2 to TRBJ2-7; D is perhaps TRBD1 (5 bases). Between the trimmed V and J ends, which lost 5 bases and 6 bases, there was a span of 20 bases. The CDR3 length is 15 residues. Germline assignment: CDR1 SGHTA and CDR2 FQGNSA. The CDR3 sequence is CASSPKGLGSREQYF. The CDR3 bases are TGTGCCAGCAGCCCGAAGGGGCTGGGCTCGCGCGAGCAGTACTTC.

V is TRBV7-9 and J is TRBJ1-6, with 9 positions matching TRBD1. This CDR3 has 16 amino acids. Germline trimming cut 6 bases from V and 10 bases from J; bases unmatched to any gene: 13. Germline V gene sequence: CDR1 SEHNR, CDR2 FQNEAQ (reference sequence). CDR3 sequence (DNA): TGTGCCAGCAGTCTAGGGACAGGGACAGTTGGCTCACCCCTCCACTTT. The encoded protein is CASSLGTGTVGSPLHF. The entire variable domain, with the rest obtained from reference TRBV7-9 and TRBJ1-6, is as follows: DTGVSQNPRHKITKRGQNVTFRCDPISEHNRLYWYRQTLGQGPEFLTYFQNEAQLEKSRLLSDRFSAERPKGSFSTLEIQRTEQGDSAMYLCASSLGTGTVGSPLHFGNGTRLTVT.

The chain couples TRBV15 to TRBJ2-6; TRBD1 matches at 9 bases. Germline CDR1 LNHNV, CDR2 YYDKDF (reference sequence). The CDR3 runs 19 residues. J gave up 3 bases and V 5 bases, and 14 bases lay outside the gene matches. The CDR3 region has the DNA TGTGCCACCAGCGCTCAAAAGGGGACAGGGATAGTTGGGGCCAACGTCCTGACTTTC. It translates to CATSAQKGTGIVGANVLTF.

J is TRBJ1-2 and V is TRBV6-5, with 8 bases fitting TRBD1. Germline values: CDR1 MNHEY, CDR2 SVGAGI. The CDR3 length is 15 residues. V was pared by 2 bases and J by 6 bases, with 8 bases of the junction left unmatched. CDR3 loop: CASSYDGRGHDGYTF. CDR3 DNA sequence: TGTGCCAGCAGTTACGACGGCAGGGGGCACGATGGCTACACCTTC.

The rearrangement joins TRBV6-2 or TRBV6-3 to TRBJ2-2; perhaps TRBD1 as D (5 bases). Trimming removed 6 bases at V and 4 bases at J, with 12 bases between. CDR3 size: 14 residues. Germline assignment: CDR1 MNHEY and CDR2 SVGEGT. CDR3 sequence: CASSSQGFTGELFF. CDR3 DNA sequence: TGTGCCAGCAGCTCCCAGGGTTTCACCGGGGAGCTGTTTTTT.

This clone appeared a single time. This chain's CDR3 is CASSIRGLNTEAFF. The CDR3 bases are TGTGCCAGTAGTATACGAGGGTTGAACACTGAAGCTTTCTTT. The chain carries TRBV19 and TRBJ1-1; D uncertain. Germline V gene data show CDR1 as LNHDA and CDR2 as SQIVND (reference sequence). CDR3 length equals 14 residues. The V end was cut by 2 bases, the J end by 0 bases, with 7 bases between.

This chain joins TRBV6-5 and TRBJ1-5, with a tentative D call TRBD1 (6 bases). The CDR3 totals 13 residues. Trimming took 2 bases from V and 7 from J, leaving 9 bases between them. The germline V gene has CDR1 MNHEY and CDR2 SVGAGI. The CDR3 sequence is CASSYGRGQPQHF. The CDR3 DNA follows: TGTGCCAGCAGTTACGGCAGGGGCCAGCCCCAGCATTTT.

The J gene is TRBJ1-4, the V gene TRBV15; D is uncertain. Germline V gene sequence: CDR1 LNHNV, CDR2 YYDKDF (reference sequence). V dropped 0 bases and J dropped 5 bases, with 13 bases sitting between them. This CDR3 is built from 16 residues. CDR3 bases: TGTGCCACCAGCAGAGATCGCGGAGGAGCAAATGAAAAACTGTTTTTT. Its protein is CATSRDRGGANEKLFF. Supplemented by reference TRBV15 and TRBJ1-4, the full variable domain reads DAMVIQNPRYQVTQFGKPVTLSCSQTLNHNVMYWYQQKSSQAPKLLFHYYDKDFNNEADTPDNFQSRRPNTSFCFLDIRSPGLGDTAMYLCATSRDRGGANEKLFFGSGTQLSVL.

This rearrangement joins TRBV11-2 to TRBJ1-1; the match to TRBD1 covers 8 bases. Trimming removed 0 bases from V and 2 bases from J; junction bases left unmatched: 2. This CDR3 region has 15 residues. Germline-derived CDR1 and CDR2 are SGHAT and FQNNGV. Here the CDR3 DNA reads TGTGCCAGCAGCTTAGAGGCAGGGGGCAACACTGAAGCTTTCTTT. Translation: CASSLEAGGNTEAFF.

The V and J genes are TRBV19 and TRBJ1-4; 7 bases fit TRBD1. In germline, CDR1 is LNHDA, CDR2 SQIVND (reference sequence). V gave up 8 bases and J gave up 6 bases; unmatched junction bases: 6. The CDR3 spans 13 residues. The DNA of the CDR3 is TGTGCCAGTTCCAGGGGGAGAGATGAAAAACTGTTTTTT. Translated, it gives CASSRGRDEKLFF.

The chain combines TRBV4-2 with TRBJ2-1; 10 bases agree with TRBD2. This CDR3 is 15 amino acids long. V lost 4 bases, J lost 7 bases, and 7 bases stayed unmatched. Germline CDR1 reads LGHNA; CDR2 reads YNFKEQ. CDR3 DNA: TGTGCCAGCAGCCGGCAGCGGGAGGGCGGGAATGAGCAGTTCTTC. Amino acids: CASSRQREGGNEQFF.

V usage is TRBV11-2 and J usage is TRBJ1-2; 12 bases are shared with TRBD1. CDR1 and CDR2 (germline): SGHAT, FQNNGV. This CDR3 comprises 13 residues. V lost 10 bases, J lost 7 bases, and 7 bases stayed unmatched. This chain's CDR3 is CATGTGGLGGYTF. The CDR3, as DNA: TGTGCCACCGGGACAGGGGGCCTTGGTGGCTACACCTTC.

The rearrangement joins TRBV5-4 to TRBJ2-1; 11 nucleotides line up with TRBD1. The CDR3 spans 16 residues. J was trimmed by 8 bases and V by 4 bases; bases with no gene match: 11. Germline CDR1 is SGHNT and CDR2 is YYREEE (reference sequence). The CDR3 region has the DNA TGTGCCAGCAGCATCCCCCCGGGACAGGGGGGGGATGAGCAGTTCTTC. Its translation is CASSIPPGQGGDEQFF.

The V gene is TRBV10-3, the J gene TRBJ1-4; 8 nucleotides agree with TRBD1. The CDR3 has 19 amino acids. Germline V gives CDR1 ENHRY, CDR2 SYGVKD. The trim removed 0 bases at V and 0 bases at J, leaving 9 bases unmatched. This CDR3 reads CAISESRDRHFTTNEKLFF. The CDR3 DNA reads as TGTGCCATCAGTGAGTCCAGGGACAGGCACTTCACAACTAATGAAAAACTGTTTTTT.

CDR3: CASSLRQLPNEKLFF. The CDR3 nucleotides are TGTGCCAGCAGCCTCCGACAGCTACCTAATGAAAAACTGTTTTTT. This chain connects TRBV5-8 to TRBJ1-4, with a possible D match to TRBD1 (5 bases). The germline gives CDR1 SGHTS, CDR2 YDEGEE. This CDR3 has 15 residues. V was trimmed by 4 bases and J by 3 bases, leaving 13 bases between them.

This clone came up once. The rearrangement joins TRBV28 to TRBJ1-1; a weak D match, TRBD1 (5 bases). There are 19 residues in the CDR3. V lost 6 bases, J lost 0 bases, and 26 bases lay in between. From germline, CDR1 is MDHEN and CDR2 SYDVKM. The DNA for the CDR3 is TGTGCCAGCAGGACAGTTTCTAAGAACTTCCCTGGAATGAACACTGAAGCTTTCTTT. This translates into CASRTVSKNFPGMNTEAFF.

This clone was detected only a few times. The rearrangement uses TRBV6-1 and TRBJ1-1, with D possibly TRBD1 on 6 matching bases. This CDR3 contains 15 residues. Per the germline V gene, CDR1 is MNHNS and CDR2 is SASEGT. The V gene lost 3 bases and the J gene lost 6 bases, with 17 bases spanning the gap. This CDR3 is CASSDFRGSSPEAFF. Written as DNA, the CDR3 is TGTGCCAGCAGTGATTTCAGGGGCAGTTCTCCTGAAGCTTTCTTT.

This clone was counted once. The CDR3 nucleotides read TGTGCCAGCAGCTTCGGGACTGCCGACGGGGAGACCCAGTACTTC. This encodes CASSFGTADGETQYF. The rearrangement links TRBV5-4 to TRBJ2-5; tentatively, D is TRBD2 (6 bases). The V gene's germline CDR1 is SGHNT and CDR2 YYREEE (reference sequence). The V end was cut by 2 bases, the J end by 5 bases, with 16 bases between. The CDR3 is made up of 15 amino acids.

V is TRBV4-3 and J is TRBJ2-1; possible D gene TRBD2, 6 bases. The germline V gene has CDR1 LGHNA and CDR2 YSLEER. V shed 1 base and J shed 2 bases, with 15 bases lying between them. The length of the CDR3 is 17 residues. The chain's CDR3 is CASSQGALERAYNEQFF. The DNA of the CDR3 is TGCGCCAGCAGCCAAGGGGCGTTGGAGCGGGCCTACAATGAGCAGTTCTTC.

The CDR3 coding sequence is TGTGCCAGCAGTTTGGCAGGGAAGAGCATTCAGTACTTC. The encoded protein is CASSLAGKSIQYF. The rearrangement uses TRBV28 and TRBJ2-4; D possibly corresponds to TRBD1 (5 bases). The V and J ends lost 3 bases and 9 bases respectively, with 12 bases between them. Germline CDR1 is MDHEN and CDR2 is SYDVKM. This CDR3 has 13 residues.

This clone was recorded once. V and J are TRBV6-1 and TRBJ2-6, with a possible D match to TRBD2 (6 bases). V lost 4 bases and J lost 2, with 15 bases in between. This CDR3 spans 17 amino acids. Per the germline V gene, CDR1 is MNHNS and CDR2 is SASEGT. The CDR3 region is CASSAAGLTAGANVLTF. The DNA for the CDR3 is TGTGCCAGCAGTGCGGCGGGGTTGACTGCTGGGGCCAACGTCCTGACTTTC.

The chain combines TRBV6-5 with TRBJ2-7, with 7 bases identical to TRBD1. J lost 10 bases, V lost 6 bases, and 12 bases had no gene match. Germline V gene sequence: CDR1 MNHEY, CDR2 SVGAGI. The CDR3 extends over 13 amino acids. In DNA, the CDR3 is TGTGCCAGCAGGGGCAGGGGGTCATCCGAACAGTACTTC. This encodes CASRGRGSSEQYF.

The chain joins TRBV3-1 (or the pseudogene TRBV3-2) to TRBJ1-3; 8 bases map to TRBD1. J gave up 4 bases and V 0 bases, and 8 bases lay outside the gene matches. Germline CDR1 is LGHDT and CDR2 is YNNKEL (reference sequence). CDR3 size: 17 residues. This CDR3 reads CASSQEAQGALGNTIYF. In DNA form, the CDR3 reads TGTGCCAGCAGCCAAGAGGCCCAGGGGGCTCTAGGAAACACCATATATTTT.

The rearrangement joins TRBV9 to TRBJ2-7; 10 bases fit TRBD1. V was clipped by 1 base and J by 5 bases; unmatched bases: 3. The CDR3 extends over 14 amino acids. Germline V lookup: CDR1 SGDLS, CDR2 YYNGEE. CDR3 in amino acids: CASSVWGTGDEQYF. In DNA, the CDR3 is TGTGCCAGCAGCGTATGGGGGACAGGGGACGAGCAGTACTTC.

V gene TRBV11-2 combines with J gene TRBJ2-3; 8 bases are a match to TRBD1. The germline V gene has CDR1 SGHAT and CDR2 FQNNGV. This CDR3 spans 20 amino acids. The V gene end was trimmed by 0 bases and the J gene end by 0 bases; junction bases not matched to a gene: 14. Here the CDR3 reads CASSLDPPGGLYTSTDTQYF. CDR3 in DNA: TGTGCCAGCAGCTTAGATCCGCCAGGGGGCCTCTACACTAGCACAGATACGCAGTATTTT. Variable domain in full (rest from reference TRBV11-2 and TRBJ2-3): EAGVAQSPRYKIIEKRQSVAFWCNPISGHATLYWYQQILGQGPKLLIQFQNNGVVDDSQLPKDRFSAERLKGVDSTLKIQPAKLEDSAVYLCASSLDPPGGLYTSTDTQYFGPGTRLTVL.

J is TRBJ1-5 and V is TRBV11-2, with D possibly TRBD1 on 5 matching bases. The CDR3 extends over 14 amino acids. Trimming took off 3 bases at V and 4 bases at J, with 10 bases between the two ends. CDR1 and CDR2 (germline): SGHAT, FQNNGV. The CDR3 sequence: CASSFSGFNQPQHF. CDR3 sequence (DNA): TGTGCCAGCAGCTTCTCAGGGTTTAATCAGCCCCAGCATTTT.

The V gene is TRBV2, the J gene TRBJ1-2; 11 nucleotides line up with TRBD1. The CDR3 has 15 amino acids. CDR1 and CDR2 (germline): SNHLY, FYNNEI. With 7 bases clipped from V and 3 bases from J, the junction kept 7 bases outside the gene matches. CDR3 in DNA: TGTGCCAGCACTTGGGACAGGGGGGGAGACTATGGCTACACCTTC. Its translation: CASTWDRGGDYGYTF.

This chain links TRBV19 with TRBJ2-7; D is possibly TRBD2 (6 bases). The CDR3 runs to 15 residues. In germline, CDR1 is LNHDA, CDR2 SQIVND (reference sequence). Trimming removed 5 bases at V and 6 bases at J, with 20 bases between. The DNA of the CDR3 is TGTGCCAGTAGTGTTGGGGGGACCCGGGGCAGCGAGCAGTACTTC. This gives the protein CASSVGGTRGSEQYF.